This is a list of T cell receptor beta chains from one sample in a study of T cells in Graves' hyperthyroidism and ophthalmopathy. TCRdb re-analysed the multiplex PCR reads in MiXCR, keeping a single row per CDR3 protein. The sample records 370,000 or so distinct CDR3 sequences, just under 25% being singletons. Sequences were obtained from blood. These receptor sequences come from a man in his forties or fifties with Graves' hyperthyroidism. Both conserved end residues are part of each CDR3. The D gene is left open where the match is weak. Size tells how often a clone was seen (once, few, many) or the class of an expanded clone, and some rows leave it out.

clone_size d_call j_call v_call cdr3_aa cdr3_nt
few . TRBJ2-4 TRBV28 CASTPAMGTKNIQYF TGTGCCAGCACGCCCGCGATGGGAACCAAAAACATTCAGTACTTC
. . TRBJ2-1 TRBV3-1 CASSQEGRGVGQFF TGTGCCAGCAGCCAAGAGGGTCGGGGAGTCGGGCAGTTCTTC
. . TRBJ2-5 TRBV11-1 CASSFTGETQYF TGTGCCAGCAGCTTTACGGGGGAGACCCAGTACTTC
. TRBD2 TRBJ2-3 TRBV10-3 CAISRGLGGNTDTQYF TGTGCCATCAGCCGGGGACTAGGAGGTAACACAGATACGCAGTATTTT
many TRBD1 TRBJ2-2 TRBV5-1 CASSLAWGRGNAGELFF TGCGCCAGCAGCTTGGCCTGGGGCAGGGGGAACGCCGGGGAGCTGTTTTTT
. TRBD2 TRBJ2-1 TRBV24-1 CATERLRETGNEQFF TGTGCCACCGAAAGGCTGCGGGAGACGGGGAATGAGCAGTTCTTC
. TRBD1 TRBJ2-1 TRBV5-1 CASKPGQGGYNEQFF TGCGCCAGCAAACCCGGACAGGGGGGTTACAATGAGCAGTTCTTC
. TRBD2 TRBJ2-1 TRBV6-2/TRBV6-3 CASSPPGLANDEQFF TGTGCCAGCAGTCCACCGGGACTAGCTAATGATGAGCAGTTCTTC
. . TRBJ2-4 TRBV2 CASSEEGTSRNIQYF TGTGCCAGCAGTGAAGAGGGCACTAGCCGAAACATTCAGTACTTC
few TRBD1 TRBJ2-1 TRBV28 CASNPPDRGSNEQFF TGTGCCAGCAACCCCCCGGACAGGGGATCCAATGAGCAGTTCTTC
many . TRBJ2-5 TRBV7-9 CASSFGSGLQETQYF TGTGCCAGCAGCTTCGGGAGCGGCTTACAAGAGACCCAGTACTTC
few TRBD1 TRBJ1-4 TRBV7-3 CASSVTGGNEKLFF TGTGCCAGCAGCGTGACAGGGGGAAATGAAAAACTGTTTTTT
. . TRBJ1-4 TRBV11-2 CASSPVPGLATNEKLFF TGTGCCAGCAGCCCTGTGCCGGGCCTTGCAACTAATGAAAAACTGTTTTTT
many TRBD2 TRBJ2-1 TRBV11-2 CASSGLAGKGEQFF TGTGCCAGCAGCGGACTAGCGGGAAAAGGGGAGCAGTTCTTC
. . TRBJ2-1 TRBV5-1 CASSLDGSVRNNEQFF TGCGCCAGCAGCTTGGATGGTTCTGTAAGGAACAATGAGCAGTTCTTC
many . TRBJ2-7 TRBV28 CASSADSNYEQYF TGTGCCAGCAGTGCGGACTCCAACTACGAGCAGTACTTC
many TRBD2 TRBJ2-7 TRBV6-1 CASSSGRAYEQYF TGTGCCAGCAGTTCCGGGAGGGCCTACGAGCAGTACTTC
. . TRBJ2-7 TRBV12-3/TRBV12-4 CASSLGLFEQYF TGTGCCAGCAGTTTAGGCCTTTTCGAGCAGTACTTC
. TRBD2 TRBJ2-1 TRBV12-3/TRBV12-4 CASSLLGSRLAGQQGYNEQFF TGTGCCAGCAGTTTACTGGGGTCCAGACTAGCGGGACAGCAGGGGTACAATGAGCAGTTCTTC
many TRBD2 TRBJ2-1 TRBV28 CASSYPGRNRLAGVHKQFF TGTGCCAGCAGTTACCCAGGGAGGAATAGACTAGCGGGAGTACATAAGCAGTTCTTC